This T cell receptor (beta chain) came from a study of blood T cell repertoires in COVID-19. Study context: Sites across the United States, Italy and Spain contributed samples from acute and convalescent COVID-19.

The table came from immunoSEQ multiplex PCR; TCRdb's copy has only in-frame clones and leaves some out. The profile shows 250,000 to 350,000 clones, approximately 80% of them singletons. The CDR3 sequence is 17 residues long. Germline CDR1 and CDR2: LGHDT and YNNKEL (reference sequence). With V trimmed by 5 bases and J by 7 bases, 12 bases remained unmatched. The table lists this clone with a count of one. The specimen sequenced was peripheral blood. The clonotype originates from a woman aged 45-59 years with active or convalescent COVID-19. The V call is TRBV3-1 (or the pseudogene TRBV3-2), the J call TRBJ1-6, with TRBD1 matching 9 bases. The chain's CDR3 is CASSWGSLGTGNSPLHF. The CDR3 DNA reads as TGTGCCAGCAGCTGGGGGAGTTTGGGGACAGGGAATTCACCCCTCCACTTT.